Listed here are 27 T cell receptor beta chains from one sample, sequenced in a study of cytomegalovirus exposure and HLA in healthy donors. Primers: 60 Vbeta forward and 13 Jbeta reverse. Sequenced by immunoSEQ multiplex PCR; TCRdb stores in-frame clones only, minus some. The ten top clones account for approximately 2%, within a sample of 30,000 to 35,000 clones. The material sequenced was PBMCs. These receptors all come from a middle-aged woman in good health and CMV-seropositive.

The chain joins TRBV9 to TRBJ1-4, with 7 bases aligning to TRBD1. Looked up from germline, CDR1 is SGDLS and CDR2 is YYNGEE. V lost 3 bases and J lost 10; bases outside the gene matches: 6. CDR3 length: 13 residues. CDR3 in amino acids: CASSETGPGKLFF. CDR3 sequence (DNA): TGTGCCAGCAGCGAGACAGGGCCGGGAAAACTGTTTTTT.

The chain links TRBV7-3 to TRBJ2-1, with a tentative D call TRBD1 (5 bases). The CDR3 spans 17 residues. Between the trimmed V and J ends, which lost 6 bases and 6 bases, there was a span of 24 bases. In germline, CDR1 is SGHTA, CDR2 FQGTGA. CDR3 loop: CASSPTIRAGRANEQFF. The CDR3 DNA follows: TGTGCCAGCAGTCCCACAATCAGGGCAGGGCGAGCCAATGAGCAGTTCTTC.

The V and J genes are TRBV11-2 and TRBJ2-3, with a weak D call TRBD2 (6 bases). The CDR3 has 15 residues. The V and J ends lost 4 bases and 4 bases respectively, with 15 bases between them. CDR1 SGHAT and CDR2 FQNNGV come from the germline V gene. CDR3 region: CASSYPSAWSDTQYF. CDR3 coding DNA: TGTGCCAGCAGCTACCCTAGCGCATGGTCAGATACGCAGTATTTT.

V usage is TRBV5-6 and J usage is TRBJ2-5, with D perhaps TRBD1 (5 bases). The J call may be faulty, since TRBJ2-7 better matches the DNA end. The CDR3 extends over 17 amino acids. Looked up from germline, CDR1 is SGHDT and CDR2 is YYEEEE. The CDR3 bases are TGTGCCAGCAGCTCTCATGGGGCAGGGTTCTCCTCCTACGAGCAGTACTTC. Encoded protein: CASSSHGAGFSSYEQYF.

The chain has TRBV29-1 and TRBJ2-5; the match to TRBD1 covers 8 bases. CDR1 and CDR2 from the germline V gene are SQVTM and ANQGSEA. J gave up 5 bases and V 4 bases, and 6 bases lay outside the gene matches. The CDR3 spans 13 residues. The CDR3 sequence is CSVVPGQAETQYF. In nucleotides, the CDR3 is TGCAGCGTTGTCCCGGGACAGGCGGAGACCCAGTACTTC.

This chain connects TRBV10-3 to TRBJ1-1; TRBD1 might be the D (5 bases). CDR3 length: 15 residues. V was clipped by 5 bases and J by 6 bases, with 19 bases between them. Germline values: CDR1 ENHRY, CDR2 SYGVKD. CDR3 coding DNA: TGTGCCATCAGTAAGGACACGGTGGGAGGAGCTGAAGCTTTCTTT. Translating it yields CAISKDTVGGAEAFF.

The rearrangement links TRBV2 to TRBJ1-6, with TRBD1 matching 7 bases. Germline values: CDR1 SNHLY, CDR2 FYNNEI. V was clipped by 7 bases and J by 9 bases; unmatched bases: 12. The CDR3 sequence is 15 residues long. The CDR3 DNA reads as TGTGCCAGCAAATTACTACAGGGGTTCGGTTCACCCCTCCACTTT. Encoded protein: CASKLLQGFGSPLHF.

The V and J genes are TRBV7-2 and TRBJ1-1; D is undetermined. The CDR3 extends over 13 amino acids. Trimming cost V 8 bases and J 1 base, with 11 bases left between them. CDR1 and CDR2 (germline): SGHTA, FQGNSA. The CDR3 protein is CASGLSGNTEAFF. The CDR3 DNA is TGTGCCAGCGGACTCTCGGGGAACACTGAAGCTTTCTTT.

V and J are TRBV6-5 and TRBJ2-5, with D possibly TRBD2 on 5 matching bases. The length of the CDR3 is 13 residues. V gave up 6 bases and J gave up 5 bases, with 13 bases separating them. Germline V gene sequence: CDR1 MNHEY, CDR2 SVGAGI. CDR3 loop: CASSQAARETQYF. DNA of the CDR3: TGTGCCAGCAGCCAAGCGGCACGGGAGACCCAGTACTTC.

This chain connects TRBV10-1 to TRBJ2-2, with TRBD1 matching over 7 bases. J was trimmed by 6 bases and V by 8 bases; bases with no gene match: 15. The CDR3 has 16 amino acids. Per germline, CDR1 WNHNN and CDR2 SYGVQD (reference sequence). This chain's CDR3 is CASGNNRGDLPGELFF. The CDR3 DNA follows: TGCGCCAGCGGGAATAACAGGGGCGATCTGCCCGGGGAGCTGTTTTTT.

Points on this clone: Germline and junction disagree at one end, which may indicate a read error. The DNA for the CDR3 is TGTGCCAGCAGTTTAGCTGGACAGGGGTCGCATACGCAGTATTTT. It translates to CASSLAGQGSHTQYF. J is TRBJ2-3 and V is TRBV7-9, with 9 positions matching TRBD1. The CDR3 contains 15 residues. The germline V gene encodes CDR1 SEHNR and CDR2 FQNEAQ (reference sequence). The whole variable domain, remainder taken from reference TRBV7-9 and TRBJ2-3, is DTGVSQNPRHKITKRGQNVTFRCDPISEHNRLYWYRQTLGQGPEFLTYFQNEAQLEKSRLLSDRFSAERPKGSFSTLEIQRTEQGDSAMYLCASSLAGQGSHTQYFGPGTRLTVL.

V and J are TRBV5-1 and TRBJ2-2; a weak D match, TRBD1 (6 bases). The germline gives CDR1 SGHRS, CDR2 YFSETQ. Trimming removed 4 bases at V and 0 bases at J, with 10 bases between. This CDR3 is 15 amino acids long. The CDR3 here is CASSPGTTNTGELFF. The DNA of the CDR3 is TGCGCCAGCAGCCCCGGGACAACGAACACCGGGGAGCTGTTTTTT.

The rearrangement links TRBV28 to TRBJ1-1, with 7 bases that match TRBD1. CDR3 length: 16 amino acids. Trimming at V came to 1 base and at J to 1 base, leaving 6 bases not matched to a gene. The germline V gene encodes CDR1 MDHEN and CDR2 SYDVKM. The CDR3 is CASSLSVRTGNTEAFF. CDR3 nucleotide sequence: TGTGCCAGCAGTTTATCAGTACGGACAGGGAACACTGAAGCTTTCTTT. The whole variable domain, filled in from reference TRBV28 and TRBJ1-1, reads DVKVTQSSRYLVKRTGEKVFLECVQDMDHENMFWYRQDPGLGLRLIYFSYDVKMKEKGDIPEGYSVSREKKERFSLILESASTNQTSMYLCASSLSVRTGNTEAFFGQGTRLTVV.

The chain recombines TRBV30 with TRBJ1-2; D perhaps matches TRBD1 (5 bases). Germline V lookup: CDR1 GTSNPN, CDR2 SVGIG (reference sequence). The V end was cut by 8 bases, the J end by 2 bases, with 15 bases between. CDR3 length: 13 residues. CDR3 coding DNA: TGTGCCCGTGGAAGGGGCCAAAACTATGGCTACACCTTC. Translated: CARGRGQNYGYTF.

The chain uses TRBV19 and TRBJ2-2, with TRBD2 matching over 9 bases. From germline, CDR1 is LNHDA and CDR2 SQIVND (reference sequence). The CDR3 covers 17 residues. Trimming cost V 3 bases and J 5 bases; bases outside gene matches: 10. The CDR3 DNA is TGTGCCAGTAGTATCGGGCTAGCGGGAATTAAAACCGGGGAGCTGTTTTTT. This translates into CASSIGLAGIKTGELFF.

The chain recombines TRBV10-2 with TRBJ2-2; D might be TRBD2 (5 bases). The germline V and J ends were trimmed by 7 bases and 1 base, with 13 bases remaining between them. The CDR3 loop spans 15 amino acids. Germline CDR1 and CDR2: WSHSY and SAAADI. CDR3 in amino acids: CASKFPEGNTGELFF. The CDR3 DNA follows: TGCGCCAGCAAATTTCCCGAGGGGAACACCGGGGAGCTGTTTTTT.

This chain connects TRBV13 to TRBJ1-1; TRBD1 matches 8 bases. V shed 5 bases, J shed 1 base, and the junction held 3 bases outside the gene matches. This CDR3 region has 14 residues. CDR1 is PRHDT and CDR2 is FYEKMQ in the germline V gene (reference sequence). The CDR3: CASSGDRGNTEAFF. In nucleotides, the CDR3 is TGTGCCAGCAGCGGTGACAGGGGGAACACTGAAGCTTTCTTT.

The chain combines TRBV5-6 with TRBJ2-2; 9 bases align to TRBD2. The CDR3 spans 18 residues. The trim removed 0 bases at V and 3 bases at J, leaving 9 bases unmatched. Germline lookup yields CDR1 SGHDT and CDR2 YYEEEE. CDR3 DNA: TGTGCCAGCAGCTTGGCGGTTGCGGGGGGGCTCTACACCGGGGAGCTGTTTTTT. Encoded protein: CASSLAVAGGLYTGELFF.

This chain connects TRBV6-1 to TRBJ2-1; D remains unclear. V gave up 3 bases and J gave up 0 bases, with 9 bases separating them. CDR3 size: 15 residues. Germline V gene lookup returns CDR1 MNHNS and CDR2 SASEGT. The DNA of the CDR3 is TGTGCCAGCAGTGACAGTGAAAGCTCCTACAATGAGCAGTTCTTC. Translated, it gives CASSDSESSYNEQFF.

The V and J genes are TRBV29-1 and TRBJ2-3; TRBD2 matches 10 bases. The CDR3 totals 14 residues. CDR1 and CDR2 (germline): SQVTM, ANQGSEA. With 7 bases clipped from V and 3 bases from J, the junction kept 7 bases outside the gene matches. This CDR3 is CSGDSGRSTDTQYF. CDR3 coding DNA: TGCAGCGGTGATAGCGGGAGGTCGACAGATACGCAGTATTTT.

This rearrangement joins TRBV7-9 to TRBJ1-6; 9 bases fit TRBD1. Germline V gene lookup returns CDR1 SEHNR and CDR2 FQNEAQ (reference sequence). V dropped 5 bases and J dropped 9; count of bases not matched to a gene: 8. The CDR3 spans 15 residues. The CDR3 region has the DNA TGTGCCAGCAGCCCTGACAGGGGGTGGGGTTCACCCCTCCACTTT. It specifies CASSPDRGWGSPLHF.

The chain joins TRBV5-6 to TRBJ2-2; 11 bases are shared with TRBD2. This CDR3 contains 16 residues. Per germline, CDR1 SGHDT and CDR2 YYEEEE. V dropped 3 bases and J dropped 6; count of bases not matched to a gene: 7. The DNA for the CDR3 is TGTGCCAGCAGCTCATCCCTAGCGGGGGGTTCCGGGGAGCTGTTTTTT. Protein sequence: CASSSSLAGGSGELFF.

The chain joins TRBV9 to TRBJ2-1; no clear D. This CDR3 is 14 amino acids long. From germline, CDR1 is SGDLS and CDR2 YYNGEE. The V end lost 0 bases, the J end lost 7 bases, and 11 bases lay between the germline ends. The CDR3 spells CASSVAYRSNEQFF. The CDR3 DNA is TGTGCCAGCAGCGTAGCTTACAGATCTAATGAGCAGTTCTTC.

The J gene is TRBJ2-1, the V gene TRBV10-3; D possibly corresponds to TRBD1 (5 bases). The CDR3 sequence is 12 residues long. CDR1 is ENHRY, CDR2 SYGVKD, per germline. The germline V and J ends were trimmed by 2 bases and 8 bases, with 7 bases remaining between them. The CDR3 DNA is TGTGCCATCAGTGAGCAGGGCTATGAGCAGTTCTTC. This sequence encodes CAISEQGYEQFF.

The chain is built from TRBV7-8 and TRBJ2-1; the D gene is possibly TRBD2 (5 bases). Germline V gene data show CDR1 as SGHVS and CDR2 as FQNEAQ. The CDR3 consists of 15 residues. The V and J ends lost 5 bases and 6 bases respectively, with 17 bases between them. CDR3 residues: CASSRERLSPNEQFF. The CDR3 DNA follows: TGTGCCAGCAGCCGAGAGCGGTTATCTCCCAATGAGCAGTTCTTC. The complete variable domain, with remaining parts taken from reference TRBV7-8 and TRBJ2-1, reads GAGVSQSPRYKVAKRGQDVALRCDPISGHVSLFWYQQALGQGPEFLTYFQNEAQLDKSGLPSDRFFAERPEGSVSTLKIQRTQQEDSAVYLCASSRERLSPNEQFFGPGTRLTVL.

The chain joins TRBV6-4 to TRBJ1-2, with 10 bases aligning to TRBD1. Germline V gene lookup returns CDR1 MRHNA and CDR2 SNTAGT. V lost 3 bases to trimming and J lost 10 bases; unmatched junction nucleotides: 8. The CDR3 is 14 residues long. The chain's CDR3 is CASSEFSGQGFYTF. In DNA, the CDR3 is TGTGCCAGCAGTGAGTTCTCGGGACAGGGGTTCTACACCTTC.

This rearrangement joins TRBV6-5 to TRBJ2-1; no firm D call. In germline, CDR1 is MNHEY, CDR2 SVGAGI. The CDR3 sequence is 14 residues long. Trimming shortened V by 2 bases and J by 0 bases, and 5 bases separated the two germline ends. The CDR3, as DNA: TGTGCCAGCAGTTACCTTAGCTCCTACAATGAGCAGTTCTTC. This translates into CASSYLSSYNEQFF.